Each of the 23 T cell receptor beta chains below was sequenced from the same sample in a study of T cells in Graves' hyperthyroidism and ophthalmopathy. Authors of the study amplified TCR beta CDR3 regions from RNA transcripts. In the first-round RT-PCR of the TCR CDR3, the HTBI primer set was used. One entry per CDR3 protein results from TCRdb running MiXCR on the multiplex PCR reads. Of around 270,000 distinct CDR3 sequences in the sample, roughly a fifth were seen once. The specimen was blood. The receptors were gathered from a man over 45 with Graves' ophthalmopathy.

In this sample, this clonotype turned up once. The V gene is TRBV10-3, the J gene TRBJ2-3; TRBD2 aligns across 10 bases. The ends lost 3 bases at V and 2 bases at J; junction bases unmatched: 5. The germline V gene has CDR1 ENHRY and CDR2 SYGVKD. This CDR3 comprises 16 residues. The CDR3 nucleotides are TGTGCCATCAGTGATGCGGGACTAGCGTCCACAGATACGCAGTATTTT. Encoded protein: CAISDAGLASTDTQYF.

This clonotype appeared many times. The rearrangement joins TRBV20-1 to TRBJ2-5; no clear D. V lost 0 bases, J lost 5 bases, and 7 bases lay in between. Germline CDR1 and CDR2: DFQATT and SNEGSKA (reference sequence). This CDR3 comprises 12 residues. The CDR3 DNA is TGCAGTGCTAGAGAAGTGGAGGAGACCCAGTACTTC. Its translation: CSAREVEETQYF.

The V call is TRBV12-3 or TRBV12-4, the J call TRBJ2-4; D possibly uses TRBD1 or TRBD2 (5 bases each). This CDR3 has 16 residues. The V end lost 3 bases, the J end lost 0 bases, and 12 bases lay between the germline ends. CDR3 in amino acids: CASSFAGDLAKNIQYF. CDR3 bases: TGTGCCAGCAGTTTTGCCGGGGACCTAGCCAAAAACATTCAGTACTTC.

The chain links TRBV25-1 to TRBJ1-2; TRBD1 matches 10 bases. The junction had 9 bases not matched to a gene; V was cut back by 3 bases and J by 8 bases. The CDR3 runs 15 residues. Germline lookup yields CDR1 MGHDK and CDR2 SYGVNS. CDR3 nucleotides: TGTGCCAGCAGTGATCCGGACAGGGGGAAGCTCGGCTACACCTTC. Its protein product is CASSDPDRGKLGYTF.

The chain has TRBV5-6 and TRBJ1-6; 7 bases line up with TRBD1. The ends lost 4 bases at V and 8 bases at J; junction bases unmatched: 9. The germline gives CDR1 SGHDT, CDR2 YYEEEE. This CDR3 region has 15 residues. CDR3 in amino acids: CASSHQGGADSPLHF. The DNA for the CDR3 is TGTGCCAGCAGCCATCAGGGGGGGGCGGATTCACCCCTCCACTTT.

CDR3 in DNA: TGTGCCAGCAGTCCGGCCGGGTTCAATCAGCCCCAGCATTTT. The encoded protein is CASSPAGFNQPQHF. The rearrangement uses TRBV6-1 and TRBJ1-5; D is uncertain. CDR3 length: 14 amino acids. Trimming shortened V by 5 bases and J by 3 bases, and 11 bases separated the two germline ends. Germline loops: CDR1 MNHNS, CDR2 SASEGT.

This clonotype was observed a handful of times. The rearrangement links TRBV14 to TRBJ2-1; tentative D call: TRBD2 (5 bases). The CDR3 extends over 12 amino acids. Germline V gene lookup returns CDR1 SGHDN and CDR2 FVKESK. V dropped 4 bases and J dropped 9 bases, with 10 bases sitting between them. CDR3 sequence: CASSLTRFEQFF. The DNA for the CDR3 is TGTGCCAGCAGCCTCACTAGATTTGAGCAGTTCTTC.

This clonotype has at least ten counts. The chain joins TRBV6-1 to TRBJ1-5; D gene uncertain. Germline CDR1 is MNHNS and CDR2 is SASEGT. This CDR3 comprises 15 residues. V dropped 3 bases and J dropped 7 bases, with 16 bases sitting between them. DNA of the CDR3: TGTGCCAGCAGTGATGCCGCCGGACTCAGGCAGCCCCAGCATTTT. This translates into CASSDAAGLRQPQHF.

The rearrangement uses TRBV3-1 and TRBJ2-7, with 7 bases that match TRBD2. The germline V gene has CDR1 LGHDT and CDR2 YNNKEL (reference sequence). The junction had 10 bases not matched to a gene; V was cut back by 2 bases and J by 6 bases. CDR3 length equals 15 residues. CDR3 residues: CASSQPLAGEGEQYF. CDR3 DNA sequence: TGTGCCAGCAGCCAACCTCTGGCGGGAGAGGGCGAGCAGTACTTC.

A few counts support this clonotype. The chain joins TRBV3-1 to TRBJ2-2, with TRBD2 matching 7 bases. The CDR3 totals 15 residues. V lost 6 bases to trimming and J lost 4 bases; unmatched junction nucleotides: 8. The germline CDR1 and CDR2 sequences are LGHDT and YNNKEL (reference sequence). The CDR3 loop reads CASSEQRDGTGELFF. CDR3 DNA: TGTGCCAGCAGTGAACAGCGGGATGGCACCGGGGAGCTGTTTTTT.

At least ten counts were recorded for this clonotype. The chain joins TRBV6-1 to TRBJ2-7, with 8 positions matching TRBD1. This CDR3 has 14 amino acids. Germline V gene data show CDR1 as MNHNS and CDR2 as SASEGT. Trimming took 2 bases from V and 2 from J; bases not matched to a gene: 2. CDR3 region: CASSEWGQAYEQYF. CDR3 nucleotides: TGTGCCAGCAGTGAATGGGGACAGGCCTACGAGCAGTACTTC.

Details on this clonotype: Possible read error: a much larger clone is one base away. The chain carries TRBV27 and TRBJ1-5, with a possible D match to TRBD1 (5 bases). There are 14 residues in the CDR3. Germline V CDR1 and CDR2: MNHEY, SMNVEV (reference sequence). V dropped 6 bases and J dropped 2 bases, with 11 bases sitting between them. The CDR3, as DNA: TGTGCCAGCAGAGGGGTCCCAGGCAATCAGCCCCAGCATTTT. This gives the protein CASRGVPGNQPQHF.

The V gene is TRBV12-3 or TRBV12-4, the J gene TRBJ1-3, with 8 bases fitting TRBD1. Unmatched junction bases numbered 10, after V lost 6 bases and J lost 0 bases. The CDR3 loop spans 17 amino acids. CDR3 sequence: CASRRTGQAYSGNTIYF. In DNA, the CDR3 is TGTGCCAGCAGGAGGACGGGACAGGCTTACTCTGGAAACACCATATATTTT.

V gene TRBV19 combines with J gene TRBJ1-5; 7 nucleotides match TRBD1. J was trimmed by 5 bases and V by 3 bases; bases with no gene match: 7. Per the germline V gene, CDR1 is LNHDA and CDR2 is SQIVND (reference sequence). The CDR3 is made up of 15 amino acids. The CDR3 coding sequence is TGTGCCAGTAGTATCCCTACCGACAGGGATCAGCCCCAGCATTTT. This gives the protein CASSIPTDRDQPQHF. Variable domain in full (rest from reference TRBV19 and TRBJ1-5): DGGITQSPKYLFRKEGQNVTLSCEQNLNHDAMYWYRQDPGQGLRLIYYSQIVNDFQKGDIAEGYSVSREKKESFPLTVTSAQKNPTAFYLCASSIPTDRDQPQHFGDGTRLSIL.

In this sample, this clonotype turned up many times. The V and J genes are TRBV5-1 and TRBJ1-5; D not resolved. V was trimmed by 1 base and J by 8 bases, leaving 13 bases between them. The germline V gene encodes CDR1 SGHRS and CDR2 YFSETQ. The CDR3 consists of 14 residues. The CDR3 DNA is TGCGCCAGCAGCTTGCCCGGGCCCGGGAAGCCCCAGCATTTT. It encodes CASSLPGPGKPQHF.

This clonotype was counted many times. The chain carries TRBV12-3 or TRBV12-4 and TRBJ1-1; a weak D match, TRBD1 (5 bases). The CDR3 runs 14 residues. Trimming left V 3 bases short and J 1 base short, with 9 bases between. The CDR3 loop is CASSFSQGNTEAFF. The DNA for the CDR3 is TGTGCCAGCAGTTTTTCCCAGGGGAACACTGAAGCTTTCTTT.

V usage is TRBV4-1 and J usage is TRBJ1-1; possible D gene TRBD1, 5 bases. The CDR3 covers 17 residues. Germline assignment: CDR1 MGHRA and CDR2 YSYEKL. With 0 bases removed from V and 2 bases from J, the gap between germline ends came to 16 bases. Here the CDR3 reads CASSQDILGAQNTEAFF. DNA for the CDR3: TGCGCCAGCAGCCAAGATATATTAGGGGCCCAAAACACTGAAGCTTTCTTT.

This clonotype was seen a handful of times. CDR3: CSARRGGDRGYTF. CDR3 coding DNA: TGCAGTGCTAGAAGAGGGGGGGATCGTGGCTACACCTTC. The chain carries TRBV20-1 and TRBJ1-2; D might be TRBD1 (6 bases). Trimming took off 2 bases at V and 7 bases at J, with 14 bases between the two ends. Germline V gene lookup returns CDR1 DFQATT and CDR2 SNEGSKA (reference sequence). This CDR3 contains 13 residues.

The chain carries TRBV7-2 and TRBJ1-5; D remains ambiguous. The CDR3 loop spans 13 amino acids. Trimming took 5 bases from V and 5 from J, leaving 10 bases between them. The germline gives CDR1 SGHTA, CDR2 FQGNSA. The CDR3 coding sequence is TGTGCCAGCAGCGCTGAAAGGGATCAGCCCCAGCATTTT. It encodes CASSAERDQPQHF.

The CDR3 sequence is CSARETANTEAFF. CDR3 nucleotides: TGCAGTGCTAGAGAGACAGCGAACACTGAAGCTTTCTTT. This chain joins TRBV20-1 and TRBJ1-1; D is possibly TRBD1 (5 bases). Trimming left V 0 bases short and J 1 base short, with 6 bases between. The germline gives CDR1 DFQATT, CDR2 SNEGSKA (reference sequence). The CDR3 is made up of 13 amino acids.

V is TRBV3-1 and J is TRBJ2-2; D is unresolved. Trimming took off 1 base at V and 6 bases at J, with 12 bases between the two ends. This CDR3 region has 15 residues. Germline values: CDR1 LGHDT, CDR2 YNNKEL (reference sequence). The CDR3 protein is CASSQGVIIAGELFF. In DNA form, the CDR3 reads TGTGCCAGCAGCCAAGGGGTGATTATAGCCGGGGAGCTGTTTTTT.

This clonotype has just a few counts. CDR3 sequence reads: CASSLLQRSGANVLTF. CDR3 in DNA: TGTGCCAGCAGTTTGCTGCAGCGCTCTGGGGCCAACGTCCTGACTTTC. This chain connects TRBV28 to TRBJ2-6; D not resolved. The CDR3 contains 16 residues. The germline V and J ends were trimmed by 3 bases and 0 bases, with 9 bases remaining between them. The germline V gene encodes CDR1 MDHEN and CDR2 SYDVKM.

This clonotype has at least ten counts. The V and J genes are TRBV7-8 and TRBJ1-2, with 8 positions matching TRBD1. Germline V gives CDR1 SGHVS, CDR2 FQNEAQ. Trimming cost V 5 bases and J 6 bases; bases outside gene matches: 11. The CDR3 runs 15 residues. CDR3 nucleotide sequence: TGTGCCAGCAGCCCCCGGACAGGGACGGGTAATGGCTACACCTTC. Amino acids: CASSPRTGTGNGYTF. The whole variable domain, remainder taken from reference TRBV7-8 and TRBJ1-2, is GAGVSQSPRYKVAKRGQDVALRCDPISGHVSLFWYQQALGQGPEFLTYFQNEAQLDKSGLPSDRFFAERPEGSVSTLKIQRTQQEDSAVYLCASSPRTGTGNGYTFGSGTRLTVV.